One sample yielded the 12 T cell receptor beta chains listed below, sequenced in a study of radiotherapy plus CTLA-4 blockade in lung cancer. Measured with immunoSEQ multiplex PCR; TCRdb has only the in-frame clones, and not every one. The sample records around 82,000 clones, under 85% being singletons. The sequencing here drew on peripheral blood, taken from a patient treated with radiotherapy plus ipilimumab. Receptors originate from a human donor with non-small cell lung cancer who had stable disease on radiotherapy plus ipilimumab.

The rearrangement joins TRBV7-6 to TRBJ2-7; the D is unclear. Germline lookup yields CDR1 SGHVS and CDR2 FNYEAQ. The CDR3 spans 12 residues. Trimming took 5 bases from V and 3 from J, leaving 8 bases between them. CDR3 amino acids: CASSPDDYEQYF. CDR3 in DNA: TGTGCCAGCAGCCCGGACGACTACGAGCAGTACTTC. Full variable domain (rest looked up from reference TRBV7-6 and TRBJ2-7): GAGVSQSPRYKVTKRGQDVALRCDPISGHVSLYWYRQALGQGPEFLTYFNYEAQQDKSGLPNDRFSAERPEGSISTLTIQRTEQRDSAMYRCASSPDDYEQYFGPGTRLTVT.

V gene TRBV11-2 combines with J gene TRBJ2-3, with 9 bases fitting TRBD2. CDR3 size: 16 residues. Germline V CDR1 and CDR2: SGHAT, FQNNGV. The V segment lost 1 base and the J segment 7 bases; nucleotides outside the gene matches: 9. CDR3 sequence (DNA): TGTGCCAGCAGCTTAGCCGGTAGCGGGAGAAGAAATACGCAGTATTTT. Translation gives CASSLAGSGRRNTQYF.

This clone was observed a single time. This chain links TRBV7-8 with TRBJ1-4, with D tentatively TRBD1 (5 bases). CDR1 and CDR2 from the germline V gene are SGHVS and FQNEAQ. This CDR3 has 15 residues. Trimming cost V 5 bases and J 7 bases, with 17 bases left between them. As DNA, the CDR3 is TGTGCCAGCAGCCGAAGACCTAGGACAATTGAAAAACTGTTTTTT. Translating it yields CASSRRPRTIEKLFF.

The rearrangement joins TRBV4-1 to TRBJ1-4; D is uncertain. Germline CDR1 reads MGHRA; CDR2 reads YSYEKL. V lost 0 bases and J lost 7, with 12 bases in between. The CDR3 extends over 15 amino acids. Here the CDR3 DNA reads TGCGCCAGCAGCCAAGATAGGGCCACACTTGAAAAACTGTTTTTT. Protein: CASSQDRATLEKLFF.

The V and J genes are TRBV30 and TRBJ2-5; D tentatively reads TRBD1 or TRBD2 (6 bases each). Germline assignment: CDR1 GTSNPN and CDR2 SVGIG (reference sequence). V lost 3 bases and J lost 5, with 16 bases in between. The CDR3 loop spans 14 amino acids. The CDR3 region is CAWRGAWGAETQYF. CDR3 in DNA: TGTGCCTGGAGAGGAGCTTGGGGGGCGGAGACCCAGTACTTC.

This rearrangement joins TRBV5-5 to TRBJ2-7; TRBD1 matches at 9 bases. Per the germline V gene, CDR1 is SGHKS and CDR2 is YYEKEE (reference sequence). The CDR3 is made up of 14 amino acids. V gave up 4 bases and J gave up 9 bases; unmatched junction bases: 11. DNA of the CDR3: TGTGCCAGCAGCGACCGGGACAGGGCCTTAGGGCAGTACTTC. Its translation is CASSDRDRALGQYF. The complete variable domain, with remaining parts taken from reference TRBV5-5 and TRBJ2-7, reads DAGVTQSPTHLIKTRGQQVTLRCSPISGHKSVSWYQQVLGQGPQFIFQYYEKEERGRGNFPDRFSARQFPNYSSELNVNALLLGDSALYLCASSDRDRALGQYFGPGTRLTVT.

The chain combines TRBV7-9 with TRBJ2-7, with 9 bases matching TRBD1. The CDR3 spans 14 residues. Germline lookup yields CDR1 SEHNR and CDR2 FQNEAQ (reference sequence). V lost 3 bases and J lost 1; bases outside the gene matches: 1. CDR3 nucleotides: TGTGCCAGCAGCTTGGGGACAGGGTCCTACGAGCAGTACTTC. This gives the protein CASSLGTGSYEQYF.

This clone was picked up a small number of times. The genes are TRBV11-1 and TRBJ1-6; 7 positions match TRBD1. Germline V gives CDR1 SGHAT, CDR2 FQDESV (reference sequence). This CDR3 has 15 amino acids. J gave up 4 bases and V 5 bases, and 5 bases lay outside the gene matches. Here the CDR3 reads CASSPTGLYNSPLHF. The CDR3 nucleotides are TGTGCCAGCAGCCCGACAGGGCTTTATAATTCACCCCTCCACTTT.

This sequence joins TRBV28 and TRBJ1-4, with D unresolved. CDR3 length: 17 residues. The ends were cut back, 7 bases at V and 0 bases at J, with 18 bases in the middle. Per the germline V gene, CDR1 is MDHEN and CDR2 is SYDVKM. Here the CDR3 DNA reads TGTGCCAGCACCCCAAGGGCGTCCTATGCAACTAATGAAAAACTGTTTTTT. Protein product: CASTPRASYATNEKLFF.

The rearrangement uses TRBV11-2 and TRBJ1-6; perhaps TRBD1 as D (6 bases). Germline CDR1 SGHAT, CDR2 FQNNGV. CDR3 length equals 17 residues. V was cut by 0 bases and J by 9 bases, with 18 bases left in between. CDR3 loop: CASSLDTQGRTLSPLHF. The CDR3 coding sequence is TGTGCCAGCAGCTTAGATACCCAGGGGCGTACCCTTTCACCCCTCCACTTT.

The gene calls are TRBV4-2 and TRBJ2-3, with D unclear. Per the germline V gene, CDR1 is LGHNA and CDR2 is YNFKEQ. The CDR3 consists of 16 residues. The V end was cut by 3 bases, the J end by 0 bases, with 13 bases between. CDR3 loop: CASSQEYGSSTDTQYF. The DNA for the CDR3 is TGTGCCAGCAGCCAGGAGTACGGCTCTAGCACAGATACGCAGTATTTT.

In regard to this clone: The junction shows a germline mismatch at one end, possibly a read error. The rearrangement uses TRBV11-2 and TRBJ2-1, with a tentative D call TRBD2 (6 bases). The CDR3 extends over 15 amino acids. Germline assignment: CDR1 SGHAT and CDR2 FQNNGV. The CDR3 sequence: CASSLAEYPYNEQFF. The CDR3 DNA sequence: TGTGCCAGCAGTTTAGCGGAGTACCCCTACAATGAGCAGTTCTTC.